Described below is a single T cell receptor (beta chain) sequence and its context. Its specificity is unknown. The sample originates from a study of beta chain features in type 1 diabetes. Study observations and caveats: Significant though moderate, a shortening of TCRB CDR3s appeared in all four CD4+ subsets of Type 1 diabetes patients.

Germline V gene lookup returns CDR1 SGHNT and CDR2 YYREEE (reference sequence). Trimming shortened V by 2 bases and J by 2 bases, and 6 bases separated the two germline ends. The CDR3 spans 13 residues. Reverse transcribing all isolated RNA meant expressed TCRB transcripts were sequenced. Average reads for naive, central memory and regulatory T cell samples were about 3.57 million. The repertoire was sequenced with immunoSEQ multiplex PCR; TCRdb's copy has only in-frame clones and lacks some. The sample records over 100,000 clones, less than 20% being singletons. Sorting with CD45RO/CCR7/CD25/CD127/CD95/CD27 yielded naive, central memory, regulatory and stem-like memory CD4+ cells.

The rearrangement uses TRBV5-4 and TRBJ2-3, with D unclear. Sequencing was performed on central memory CD4+ T cells from blood. The sequence derives from a man aged 30 to 45 with type 1 diabetes. CDR3 in amino acids: CASSLLNTDTQYF. CDR3 in DNA: TGTGCCAGCAGCTTACTGAACACAGATACGCAGTATTTT.